These 19 T cell receptor beta chains were all obtained from the same sample, sequenced in a study of blood T cell repertoires in COVID-19. The table came from immunoSEQ multiplex PCR; TCRdb's copy has only in-frame clones and leaves some out. The sample lists roughly 250,000 clones, around 86% occurring once. Material for sequencing was PBMCs or T cells enriched from blood (not recorded which). Source of these receptors: a woman aged 45-65 years who had recovered from COVID-19.

The CDR3 protein is CASSPVSRGEETQYF. CDR3 DNA: TGTGCCAGCAGCCCCGTATCCCGGGGGGAGGAGACCCAGTACTTC. The rearrangement joins TRBV6-2 or TRBV6-3 to TRBJ2-5; 7 nucleotides line up with TRBD2. The CDR3 is made up of 15 amino acids. V lost 6 bases, J lost 5 bases, and 12 bases stayed unmatched. Germline loops: CDR1 MNHEY, CDR2 SVGEGT.

The chain links TRBV4-3 to TRBJ2-7, with TRBD1 matching 11 bases. The CDR3 spans 16 residues. Germline CDR1 is LGHNA and CDR2 is YSLEER. The V segment lost 1 base and the J segment 6 bases; nucleotides outside the gene matches: 8. CDR3 sequence reads: CASSQAGTGGYTEQYF. The CDR3 nucleotides are TGCGCCAGCAGCCAAGCGGGGACAGGGGGTTACACCGAGCAGTACTTC.

This clone was observed a single time. The chain recombines TRBV28 with TRBJ1-2; unclear D gene. Trimming stripped 5 bases from V and 4 bases from J, with 11 bases between. CDR1 and CDR2 from the germline V gene are MDHEN and SYDVKM. CDR3 size: 13 residues. The CDR3 nucleotides are TGTGCCAGCAGTGGACTGACACGCTATGGCTACACCTTC. Amino acid sequence: CASSGLTRYGYTF.

V and J are TRBV19 and TRBJ1-1; tentative D call: TRBD1 (6 bases). The CDR3 covers 13 residues. Per the germline V gene, CDR1 is LNHDA and CDR2 is SQIVND (reference sequence). V was shortened by 3 bases and J by 4 bases, with 9 bases between the two germline ends. The CDR3 spells CASSMGRGTEAFF. In DNA form, the CDR3 reads TGTGCCAGTAGTATGGGCAGGGGCACTGAAGCTTTCTTT.

The chain recombines TRBV4-1 with TRBJ2-5; D may be TRBD1 (6 bases). CDR3 length equals 15 residues. Germline V gene sequence: CDR1 MGHRA, CDR2 YSYEKL. The V and J ends lost 3 bases and 2 bases respectively, with 13 bases between them. The CDR3 is CASSHLGQIQETQYF. In DNA, the CDR3 is TGCGCCAGCAGCCACCTCGGACAGATACAAGAGACCCAGTACTTC.

The chain joins TRBV27 to TRBJ2-2; TRBD2 matches 9 bases. CDR3 length: 16 residues. Germline-derived CDR1 and CDR2 are MNHEY and SMNVEV (reference sequence). V shed 3 bases and J 7 bases; nucleotides not matched to a gene: 9. The CDR3 here is CASSFVLAGSNGELFF. The CDR3 coding sequence is TGTGCCAGCAGTTTCGTCCTAGCGGGGTCGAACGGGGAGCTGTTTTTT.

CDR3 region: CASSLREGSYEQYF. DNA for the CDR3: TGTGCCAGCAGCTTGCGGGAGGGATCCTACGAGCAGTACTTC. The rearrangement uses TRBV5-4 and TRBJ2-7; 8 bases are shared with TRBD2. Trimming at V came to 1 base and at J to 1 base, leaving 1 base not matched to a gene. CDR3 length equals 14 residues. Per the germline V gene, CDR1 is SGHNT and CDR2 is YYREEE (reference sequence).

The chain has TRBV7-9 and TRBJ1-1; unclear D gene. CDR1 SEHNR and CDR2 FQNEAQ come from the germline V gene (reference sequence). The ends were cut back, 5 bases at V and 7 bases at J, with 11 bases in the middle. The CDR3 extends over 12 amino acids. CDR3 in amino acids: CASSPSGDEAFF. In nucleotides, the CDR3 is TGTGCCAGCAGCCCCTCGGGAGATGAAGCTTTCTTT.

This clone has only one observation. The chain carries TRBV20-1 and TRBJ2-1; no clear D gene. This CDR3 has 11 amino acids. The germline V and J ends were trimmed by 4 bases and 4 bases, with 5 bases remaining between them. The V gene's germline CDR1 is DFQATT and CDR2 SNEGSKA (reference sequence). The chain's CDR3 is CSAKPYNEQFF. CDR3 nucleotide sequence: TGCAGTGCTAAGCCGTACAATGAGCAGTTCTTC.

The genes are TRBV7-3 and TRBJ2-3; D is undetermined. V shed 1 base and J shed 0 bases, with 8 bases lying between them. From germline, CDR1 is SGHTA and CDR2 FQGTGA. There are 15 residues in the CDR3. The CDR3 nucleotides are TGTGCCAGCAGCTTAAGCATCGGTAGCACAGATACGCAGTATTTT. This codes for CASSLSIGSTDTQYF.

The gene calls are TRBV28 and TRBJ2-1; TRBD1 matches 9 bases. The germline gives CDR1 MDHEN, CDR2 SYDVKM. CDR3 length: 16 residues. With V trimmed by 5 bases and J by 3 bases, 8 bases remained unmatched. Here the CDR3 DNA reads TGTGCCAGCAGTCCCTCCGCGACAGGGGGCTACAATGAGCAGTTCTTC. This encodes CASSPSATGGYNEQFF.

The rearrangement uses TRBV5-1 and TRBJ1-2; 7 bases fit TRBD1. J was trimmed by 3 bases and V by 1 base; bases with no gene match: 3. The CDR3 sequence is 14 residues long. Germline V CDR1 and CDR2: SGHRS, YFSETQ. This CDR3 reads CASSLLQGHYGYTF. The CDR3 coding sequence is TGCGCCAGCAGCTTGTTACAGGGGCACTATGGCTACACCTTC.

This chain joins TRBV11-3 and TRBJ2-5; TRBD2 aligns across 14 bases. The CDR3 totals 16 residues. From germline, CDR1 is SGHNT and CDR2 YENEEA. With 5 bases clipped from V and 4 bases from J, the junction kept 6 bases outside the gene matches. CDR3 bases: TGTGCCAGCAGCCCCGGACTAGCGGGGGGTCGAGAGACCCAGTACTTC. Protein sequence: CASSPGLAGGRETQYF.

The chain uses TRBV4-1 and TRBJ2-7; D is unresolved. Germline values: CDR1 MGHRA, CDR2 YSYEKL. V lost 1 base and J 5 bases, leaving 6 bases between the germline ends. This CDR3 is built from 12 residues. The chain's CDR3 is CASSQGRDEQYF. In nucleotides, the CDR3 is TGCGCCAGCAGCCAAGGCCGGGACGAGCAGTACTTC.

This chain links TRBV7-6 with TRBJ1-6, with 8 positions matching TRBD1. CDR1 and CDR2 (germline): SGHVS, FNYEAQ. There are 15 residues in the CDR3. Unmatched junction bases numbered 6, after V lost 1 base and J lost 10 bases. This chain's CDR3 is CASSLEVDRDSPLHF. The CDR3 DNA sequence: TGTGCCAGCAGCTTAGAGGTGGACAGGGACTCACCCCTCCACTTT.

V gene TRBV12-3 or TRBV12-4 combines with J gene TRBJ1-1; no definite D call. The CDR3 consists of 12 residues. Trimming cost V 4 bases and J 3 bases, with 6 bases left between them. This chain's CDR3 is CASSYSHTEAFF. The DNA of the CDR3 is TGTGCCAGCAGTTATAGTCACACTGAAGCTTTCTTT.

The rearrangement joins TRBV3-1 (or the pseudogene TRBV3-2) to TRBJ1-4; a weak D match, TRBD1 (6 bases). The germline V gene encodes CDR1 LGHDT and CDR2 YNNKEL (reference sequence). The length of the CDR3 is 14 residues. V shed 3 bases and J shed 1 base, with 6 bases lying between them. CDR3 residues: CASSHRGTNEKLFF. The CDR3 DNA reads as TGTGCCAGCAGCCACAGGGGAACTAATGAAAAACTGTTTTTT.

The V call is TRBV12-3 or TRBV12-4, the J call TRBJ2-5; 10 nucleotides agree with TRBD2. V shed 6 bases and J 5 bases; nucleotides not matched to a gene: 3. The CDR3 is 13 amino acids. This chain's CDR3 is CASSQLAGETQYF. The CDR3 region has the DNA TGTGCCAGCAGCCAACTAGCGGGGGAGACCCAGTACTTC.

J is TRBJ2-1 and V is TRBV28, with TRBD2 matching over 11 bases. The CDR3 contains 16 residues. Trimming cost V 4 bases and J 6 bases; bases outside gene matches: 8. The germline V gene has CDR1 MDHEN and CDR2 SYDVKM. This chain's CDR3 is CASSSLLAGVPNEQFF. The CDR3, as DNA: TGTGCCAGCAGTTCCTTACTAGCGGGAGTTCCCAATGAGCAGTTCTTC.